This TCR beta chain was sequenced in a study of cytomegalovirus exposure and HLA in healthy donors. V lost 3 bases and J 1 base, leaving 10 bases between the germline ends. CDR1 and CDR2 (germline): SGDLS, YYNGEE. The CDR3 is made up of 14 amino acids. The primer mix had 60 Vbeta and 13 Jbeta primers. Here immunoSEQ multiplex PCR was the method, and the copy in TCRdb shows in-frame clones only, minus some. The sample records 200,000 to 250,000 clones, approximately 80% being singletons. General study points: A highly shared variant cluster was judged a likely technical artifact. Later analysis identified several of the most significant clusters that appeared linked to common viral pathogens.

Concerning this clone itself: The antigen remains undetermined.

Sequencing input: PBMCs. This sequence was found in a boy younger than 10 in good health and CMV-seronegative. The chain is built from TRBV9 and TRBJ1-1; the D gene is possibly TRBD1 (6 bases). The DNA of the CDR3 is TGTGCCAGCAGCGACGAGACAGGGAACACTGAAGCTTTCTTT. This encodes CASSDETGNTEAFF.